Listed here are 17 T cell receptor beta chains from one sample, sequenced in a study of T cells in localized non-small cell lung cancer. The assay was immunoSEQ multiplex PCR, and TCRdb's table has in-frame clones only and misses some. The sample records roughly 90,000 clones, more than 75% being singletons. The sample here was PBMCs, taken before any cancer treatment. The source of these receptors is a woman aged 35 to 75 with stage II squamous cell lung carcinoma.

The chain joins TRBV19 to TRBJ2-2, with D tentatively TRBD2 (6 bases). The CDR3 is made up of 15 amino acids. Germline CDR1 reads LNHDA; CDR2 reads SQIVND (reference sequence). With 7 bases removed from V and 0 bases from J, the gap between germline ends came to 12 bases. The CDR3 nucleotides are TGTGCCAGTACCCCCGCGGGGACGAACACCGGGGAGCTGTTTTTT. Translation gives CASTPAGTNTGELFF. Filled out from reference TRBV19 and TRBJ2-2, the complete variable domain reads DGGITQSPKYLFRKEGQNVTLSCEQNLNHDAMYWYRQDPGQGLRLIYYSQIVNDFQKGDIAEGYSVSREKKESFPLTVTSAQKNPTAFYLCASTPAGTNTGELFFGEGSRLTVL.

V is TRBV7-9 and J is TRBJ1-4, with 7 bases lining up with TRBD1. This CDR3 comprises 13 residues. The V gene's germline CDR1 is SEHNR and CDR2 FQNEAQ (reference sequence). The trim removed 3 bases at V and 11 bases at J, leaving 6 bases unmatched. The chain's CDR3 is CASSFPQGDKLFF. As DNA, the CDR3 is TGTGCCAGCAGCTTCCCGCAGGGGGATAAACTGTTTTTT.

The chain uses TRBV15 and TRBJ1-1; D is ambiguous. Germline assignment: CDR1 LNHNV and CDR2 YYDKDF (reference sequence). Trimming cost V 3 bases and J 7 bases, with 18 bases left between them. The CDR3 runs 15 residues. The CDR3 loop reads CATSSLGPLGYEAFF. CDR3 nucleotide sequence: TGTGCCACCAGCAGCCTTGGGCCCCTCGGATATGAAGCTTTCTTT.

The gene calls are TRBV19 and TRBJ1-3; D is unresolved. Trimming took 6 bases from V and 2 from J, leaving 8 bases between them. CDR3 length equals 13 residues. In germline, CDR1 is LNHDA, CDR2 SQIVND (reference sequence). This chain's CDR3 is CASRWAAGNTIYF. In nucleotides, the CDR3 is TGTGCCAGTAGGTGGGCAGCTGGAAACACCATATATTTT.

This chain joins TRBV27 and TRBJ1-5; possibly TRBD1 for D (5 bases). V lost 6 bases and J lost 6, with 15 bases in between. CDR3 length: 14 amino acids. CDR1 and CDR2 from the germline V gene are MNHEY and SMNVEV (reference sequence). The CDR3 nucleotides read TGTGCCAGCAGAGGAGGGGTCTTAGGTCAGCCCCAGCATTTT. Protein sequence: CASRGGVLGQPQHF.

The chain joins TRBV19 to TRBJ1-4, with 8 bases aligning to TRBD1. CDR3 length: 15 residues. The junction had 5 bases not matched to a gene; V was cut back by 5 bases and J by 3 bases. Germline assignment: CDR1 LNHDA and CDR2 SQIVND (reference sequence). The chain's CDR3 is CASSPGTGPNEKLFF. The CDR3 DNA follows: TGTGCCAGTAGTCCCGGGACAGGACCTAATGAAAAACTGTTTTTT.

This clone was observed a few times. CDR3 in DNA: TGTGCCAGCAGCTTGGACTCGGTGATCCTAGCCAAAAACATTCAGTACTTC. This translates into CASSLDSVILAKNIQYF. The V gene is TRBV5-8, the J gene TRBJ2-4; D call uncertain. The CDR3 spans 17 residues. Between the trimmed V and J ends, which lost 0 bases and 0 bases, there was a span of 13 bases. The germline gives CDR1 SGHTS, CDR2 YDEGEE.

The rearrangement uses TRBV6-1 and TRBJ2-7, with D tentatively TRBD1 or TRBD2 (5 bases each). V lost 6 bases and J lost 2, with 14 bases in between. The CDR3 sequence is 14 residues long. Per germline, CDR1 MNHNS and CDR2 SASEGT. DNA for the CDR3: TGTGCCAGCAGCTCCGGGACGGAAACCTACGAGCAGTACTTC. The encoded protein is CASSSGTETYEQYF.

V and J are TRBV2 and TRBJ2-3; D possibly corresponds to TRBD1 (6 bases). The length of the CDR3 is 10 residues. Looked up from germline, CDR1 is SNHLY and CDR2 is FYNNEI. Trimming pared 4 bases from V and 13 bases from J, leaving 9 bases between. Written as DNA, the CDR3 is TGTGCCAGCAGTGGGCGACAGGAGTATTTT. Translated, it gives CASSGRQEYF.

The chain carries TRBV5-1 and TRBJ2-5, with D perhaps TRBD1 (5 bases). Matching the DNA end better, TRBJ2-7 makes the J call doubtful. The CDR3 spans 16 residues. Looked up from germline, CDR1 is SGHRS and CDR2 is YFSETQ. CDR3 residues: CASSLAMGLDRYEQYF. The CDR3 coding sequence is TGCGCCAGCAGCTTGGCCATGGGGCTAGATCGCTACGAGCAGTACTTC.

The chain uses TRBV11-2 and TRBJ1-1; D is possibly TRBD1 (5 bases). V lost 1 base, J lost 1 base, and 10 bases lay in between. The length of the CDR3 is 15 residues. The germline V gene encodes CDR1 SGHAT and CDR2 FQNNGV. CDR3 nucleotides: TGTGCCAGCAGCTTAGGGGGCTGGGGGAACACTGAAGCTTTCTTT. Amino acids: CASSLGGWGNTEAFF. The whole variable domain, remainder taken from reference TRBV11-2 and TRBJ1-1, is EAGVAQSPRYKIIEKRQSVAFWCNPISGHATLYWYQQILGQGPKLLIQFQNNGVVDDSQLPKDRFSAERLKGVDSTLKIQPAKLEDSAVYLCASSLGGWGNTEAFFGQGTRLTVV.

This chain uses TRBV6-1 with TRBJ1-1; perhaps TRBD1 as D (5 bases). Germline-derived CDR1 and CDR2 are MNHNS and SASEGT. V was cut by 6 bases and J by 13 bases, with 21 bases left in between. The CDR3 totals 13 residues. This chain's CDR3 is CASRAGTSTNGFF. CDR3 in DNA: TGTGCCAGCAGAGCCGGGACCTCGACAAACGGTTTCTTT.

V and J are TRBV4-1 and TRBJ1-1, with D tentatively TRBD1 (6 bases). The CDR3 length is 12 residues. V was clipped by 6 bases and J by 10 bases, with 15 bases between them. In germline, CDR1 is MGHRA, CDR2 YSYEKL. The chain's CDR3 is CASRGTGFGAFF. CDR3 sequence (DNA): TGCGCCAGCAGGGGAACAGGGTTCGGAGCTTTCTTT.

The rearrangement links TRBV19 to TRBJ1-2; a weak D match, TRBD1 (5 bases). CDR1 LNHDA and CDR2 SQIVND come from the germline V gene (reference sequence). CDR3 length: 14 residues. V lost 4 bases, J lost 3 bases, and 12 bases lay in between. The CDR3 loop is CASSKTGWDYGYTF. CDR3 DNA: TGTGCCAGTAGTAAAACAGGCTGGGACTATGGCTACACCTTC.

The chain has TRBV27 and TRBJ2-3; 7 bases fit TRBD2. The CDR3 has 15 residues. The ends lost 5 bases at V and 1 base at J; junction bases unmatched: 6. From germline, CDR1 is MNHEY and CDR2 SMNVEV (reference sequence). The CDR3 region has the DNA TGTGCCAGCAGTCCCCGCAGCGGGGGCACAGATACGCAGTATTTT. This encodes CASSPRSGGTDTQYF.

The rearrangement joins TRBV4-1 to TRBJ1-6; D is unresolved. Germline V gene sequence: CDR1 MGHRA, CDR2 YSYEKL. The CDR3 consists of 14 residues. Trimming shortened V by 8 bases and J by 6 bases, and 14 bases separated the two germline ends. The CDR3 reads CASSRELGNSPLHF. In DNA form, the CDR3 reads TGCGCCAGCTCGAGGGAATTGGGTAATTCACCCCTCCACTTT.

CDR3 amino acids: CASSLLGTIVDEQFF. As DNA, the CDR3 is TGTGCCAGCAGTTTACTGGGGACCATAGTCGATGAGCAGTTCTTC. The chain joins TRBV27 to TRBJ2-1; D could derive from TRBD1 or TRBD2 (5 bases each). V gave up 2 bases and J gave up 8 bases, with 16 bases separating them. Germline-derived CDR1 and CDR2 are MNHEY and SMNVEV (reference sequence). This CDR3 is built from 15 residues.